Listed here are 24 T cell receptor beta chains from one sample, sequenced in a study of shared clonotypes between healthy human individuals. The repertoire was sequenced with immunoSEQ multiplex PCR; TCRdb's copy has only in-frame clones and lacks some. The sample carries 500,000 to 650,000 clones, around 78% recorded once. The sequencing input was PBMCs. The receptors derive from a woman in her thirties or forties in good health. Some clones in this sample may be carry-over from other donors' samples.

The chain couples TRBV11-2 to TRBJ2-3; 10 bases map to TRBD2. V shed 5 bases, J shed 2 bases, and the junction held 10 bases outside the gene matches. The CDR3 covers 17 residues. Germline V lookup: CDR1 SGHAT, CDR2 FQNNGV. The CDR3 loop reads CASSDTSGIGSTDTQYF. The CDR3 nucleotides read TGTGCCAGCAGCGACACTAGCGGGATCGGGTCCACAGATACGCAGTATTTT.

V usage is TRBV19 and J usage is TRBJ2-7; 7 nucleotides align to TRBD1. The length of the CDR3 is 14 residues. The ends lost 2 bases at V and 4 bases at J; junction bases unmatched: 5. The germline gives CDR1 LNHDA, CDR2 SQIVND (reference sequence). CDR3 loop: CASSIQGGSYEQYF. In nucleotides, the CDR3 is TGTGCCAGTAGTATACAAGGGGGCAGTTACGAGCAGTACTTC.

V usage is TRBV10-1 and J usage is TRBJ2-1; 11 nucleotides agree with TRBD2. From germline, CDR1 is WNHNN and CDR2 SYGVQD (reference sequence). V shed 4 bases, J shed 5 bases, and the junction held 7 bases outside the gene matches. The length of the CDR3 is 16 residues. For the CDR3, the DNA is TGCGCCAGCAGTGCCCCCCCGGGACTAGCGGACAATGAGCAGTTCTTC. It encodes CASSAPPGLADNEQFF.

This clone was picked up many times. The gene calls are TRBV5-8 and TRBJ2-1, with D perhaps matching TRBD2 (6 bases). V shed 4 bases and J shed 1 base, with 12 bases lying between them. The CDR3 runs 15 residues. The germline V gene has CDR1 SGHTS and CDR2 YDEGEE. CDR3 loop: CASSPGLPSYNEQFF. CDR3 nucleotide sequence: TGTGCCAGCAGCCCCGGACTACCATCCTACAATGAGCAGTTCTTC.

About this clone itself: A much bigger clone sits one base away, suggesting this may be a read error. The chain has TRBV29-1 and TRBJ1-1; D unresolved. CDR1 and CDR2 (germline): SQVTM, ANQGSEA. Between the trimmed V and J ends, which lost 5 bases and 0 bases, there was a span of 13 bases. This CDR3 has 14 residues. The CDR3 DNA is TGCAGCGTTAAGCTTTGGCGTTTGAACACTGAAGCTTTCTTT. Its protein product is CSVKLWRLNTEAFF.

This chain links TRBV7-9 with TRBJ2-4; possible D gene TRBD2, 6 bases. V lost 7 bases, J lost 8 bases, and 12 bases lay in between. Germline CDR1 is SEHNR and CDR2 is FQNEAQ (reference sequence). CDR3 length: 12 amino acids. DNA of the CDR3: TGTGCCAGCACCGAAGGGACTGACATTCAGTACTTC. Encoded protein: CASTEGTDIQYF.

The genes are TRBV2 and TRBJ1-5, with D possibly matching TRBD1 (6 bases). The CDR3 length is 15 residues. Germline V gene lookup returns CDR1 SNHLY and CDR2 FYNNEI. V was shortened by 8 bases and J by 3 bases, with 17 bases between the two germline ends. In DNA form, the CDR3 reads TGTGCCAGCTCTCCCAGCCGGGACACCAATCAGCCCCAGCATTTT. Amino acids: CASSPSRDTNQPQHF. Full variable domain (rest looked up from reference TRBV2 and TRBJ1-5): EPEVTQTPSHQVTQMGQEVILRCVPISNHLYFYWYRQILGQKVEFLVSFYNNEISEKSEIFDDQFSVERPDGSNFTLKIRSTKLEDSAMYFCASSPSRDTNQPQHFGDGTRLSIL.

This clone was seen once. CDR3 bases: TGTGCCAGCCAAAACAGCGTTTATGGCTACACCTTC. Translating gives CASQNSVYGYTF. This rearrangement joins TRBV7-2 to TRBJ1-2; D is ambiguous. The V gene's germline CDR1 is SGHTA and CDR2 FQGNSA. The CDR3 covers 12 residues. V was shortened by 8 bases and J by 5 bases, with 12 bases between the two germline ends.

The CDR3 coding sequence is TGTGCCAGCAGCCGGAGGGAGCGGAGCACAGATACGCAGTATTTT. Protein sequence: CASSRRERSTDTQYF. The J gene is TRBJ2-3, the V gene TRBV5-4; TRBD2 is a possible D gene (6 bases). This CDR3 region has 15 residues. The ends were cut back, 4 bases at V and 0 bases at J, with 12 bases in the middle. The germline CDR1 and CDR2 sequences are SGHNT and YYREEE (reference sequence).

As to this clone: A single base separates this from a much larger clone, so it may be a read error. This chain uses TRBV2 with TRBJ2-7; 7 nucleotides line up with TRBD1. Germline-derived CDR1 and CDR2 are SNHLY and FYNNEI. The CDR3 extends over 11 amino acids. This CDR3 reads CASREGRGMDF. The CDR3 DNA reads TGTGCCAGCAGGGAAGGCAGGGGGATGGACTTC.

V and J are TRBV7-4 and TRBJ2-4; D possibly matches TRBD1 or TRBD2 (5 bases each). V shed 4 bases and J shed 8 bases, with 24 bases lying between them. Germline CDR1 is SGHVT and CDR2 is SQSDAQ. CDR3 length: 17 amino acids. The CDR3, as DNA: TGTGCCAGCAGCTCGACCGGGGTGGCTCCCGGCAGGGACATTCAGTACTTC. As protein: CASSSTGVAPGRDIQYF.

This sequence joins TRBV14 and TRBJ2-1; D gene unclear. This CDR3 region has 14 residues. CDR1 is SGHDN, CDR2 FVKESK, per germline. The V end lost 1 base, the J end lost 4 bases, and 8 bases lay between the germline ends. DNA of the CDR3: TGTGCCAGCAGCCAAGTGTATGGTTACAATGAGCAGTTCTTC. Translated, it gives CASSQVYGYNEQFF.

This clone was seen only a few times. This chain connects TRBV7-9 to TRBJ1-4; D is uncertain. The CDR3 runs to 13 residues. Germline assignment: CDR1 SEHNR and CDR2 FQNEAQ (reference sequence). Trimming cost V 5 bases and J 7 bases, with 11 bases left between them. In DNA, the CDR3 is TGTGCCAGCAGCCCCGTCACCGGTGAAAAACTGTTTTTT. The encoded protein is CASSPVTGEKLFF.

The CDR3 DNA is TGTGCCAGCAGCTTAGTTGGACTAGCGGGATCACCCGGGACCCAGTACTTC. Translating gives CASSLVGLAGSPGTQYF. The chain links TRBV7-9 to TRBJ2-5; TRBD2 matches at 12 bases. The CDR3 totals 17 residues. The ends lost 1 base at V and 7 bases at J; junction bases unmatched: 10. Germline V gene sequence: CDR1 SEHNR, CDR2 FQNEAQ (reference sequence).

The chain has TRBV5-8 and TRBJ2-7, with a tentative D call TRBD1 (6 bases). V was shortened by 4 bases and J by 1 base, with 12 bases between the two germline ends. The CDR3 has 14 amino acids. Germline V CDR1 and CDR2: SGHTS, YDEGEE. The CDR3 DNA sequence: TGTGCCAGCAGCCCATGGACAGAGTCCTACGAGCAGTACTTC. Its translation is CASSPWTESYEQYF.

On this clone: One end of the junction fails to match germline, which may point to a read error. This chain joins TRBV28 and TRBJ2-2; D uncertain. This CDR3 spans 16 amino acids. CDR1 is MDHEN and CDR2 is SYDVKM in the germline V gene. CDR3 DNA: TGTGCCAGCAGCCAATATCCCCGGACGAAAACCGGGGAGCTGTTTTTT. Protein: CASSQYPRTKTGELFF. Together with reference TRBV28 and TRBJ2-2, the CDR3 gives the full variable domain: DVKVTQSSRYLVKRTGEKVFLECVQDMDHENMFWYRQDPGLGLRLIYFSYDVKMKEKGDIPEGYSVSREKKERFSLILESASTNQTSMYLCASSQYPRTKTGELFFGEGSRLTVL.

V usage is TRBV4-3 and J usage is TRBJ2-2; 9 bases fit TRBD1. V was clipped by 0 bases and J by 3 bases; unmatched bases: 5. The germline V gene has CDR1 LGHNA and CDR2 YSLEER. The CDR3 runs 17 residues. CDR3 loop: CASSQDRGQGYTGELFF. The CDR3 DNA sequence: TGCGCCAGCAGCCAAGATCGCGGACAGGGGTACACCGGGGAGCTGTTTTTT.

The chain is built from TRBV7-2 and TRBJ2-7; a weak D match, TRBD2 (5 bases). Trimming took 4 bases from V and 0 from J, leaving 10 bases between them. From germline, CDR1 is SGHTA and CDR2 FQGNSA. This CDR3 comprises 14 residues. The CDR3 here is CASSSGISSYEQYF. CDR3 DNA sequence: TGTGCCAGCAGCTCGGGGATTAGCTCCTACGAGCAGTACTTC.

This clone was observed a single time. The chain joins TRBV28 to TRBJ2-7; D is uncertain. The CDR3 sequence is 16 residues long. Looked up from germline, CDR1 is MDHEN and CDR2 is SYDVKM. The V end lost 5 bases, the J end lost 1 base, and 18 bases lay between the germline ends. CDR3 in amino acids: CASSPSIVTGSYEQYF. CDR3 in DNA: TGTGCCAGCAGTCCTTCCATAGTTACCGGGTCCTACGAGCAGTACTTC.

CDR3 residues: CAWLKQGRGNSPLHF. CDR3 nucleotides: TGTGCCTGGCTGAAACAGGGTCGGGGCAATTCACCCCTCCACTTT. The J gene is TRBJ1-6, the V gene TRBV30; D possibly corresponds to TRBD1 (6 bases). V lost 5 bases and J 7 bases, leaving 18 bases between the germline ends. CDR1 and CDR2 from the germline V gene are GTSNPN and SVGIG (reference sequence). This CDR3 comprises 15 residues.

The rearrangement uses TRBV7-9 and TRBJ2-2, with D possibly TRBD1 on 5 matching bases. The germline gives CDR1 SEHNR, CDR2 FQNEAQ (reference sequence). The V gene lost 5 bases and the J gene lost 3 bases, with 19 bases spanning the gap. The CDR3 has 17 residues. This CDR3 is CASSPRRVIGYTGELFF. The CDR3 DNA follows: TGTGCCAGCAGCCCTCGCAGGGTGATCGGGTACACCGGGGAGCTGTTTTTT.

Only a few counts were recorded for this clone. The chain combines TRBV10-2 with TRBJ2-7, with TRBD2 matching over 9 bases. Trimming took 8 bases from V and 2 from J; bases not matched to a gene: 10. The CDR3 loop spans 15 amino acids. The germline V gene encodes CDR1 WSHSY and CDR2 SAAADI. CDR3 coding DNA: TGCGCCAGCGAGGCTAGCGGGATCCAAACCTACGAGCAGTACTTC. Its translation is CASEASGIQTYEQYF.

The V and J genes are TRBV5-4 and TRBJ1-4; TRBD1 is a possible D gene (6 bases). Trimming took 0 bases from V and 0 from J, leaving 6 bases between them. Germline-derived CDR1 and CDR2 are SGHNT and YYREEE (reference sequence). This CDR3 spans 15 amino acids. CDR3 nucleotides: TGTGCCAGCAGCTTGGGGACAGCAACTAATGAAAAACTGTTTTTT. It translates to CASSLGTATNEKLFF.

The chain recombines TRBV28 with TRBJ2-7, with 9 bases aligning to TRBD1. This CDR3 has 14 amino acids. The germline V gene has CDR1 MDHEN and CDR2 SYDVKM. Germline trimming cut 4 bases from V and 4 bases from J; bases unmatched to any gene: 5. The CDR3 protein is CASSYGTGTYEQYF. In DNA, the CDR3 is TGTGCCAGCAGTTACGGGACAGGGACGTACGAGCAGTACTTC.